The sequence of this T cell receptor (beta chain) was determined in a study of OX40 agonist ivuxolimab in advanced cancers. Study as a whole: Partial responses were achieved by three patients, of whom one had hepatocellular carcinoma and two had cutaneous melanoma.

The assay was immunoSEQ multiplex PCR, and TCRdb's table has in-frame clones only and misses some. The sample contains 95,000 to 120,000 clones, approximately 89% of which appear only once. The CDR3 contains 13 residues. The germline V gene has CDR1 LNHDA and CDR2 SQIVND (reference sequence). The J gene is TRBJ2-5, the V gene TRBV19; D is perhaps TRBD2 (6 bases). The sequence was obtained from an adult with an advanced solid tumor such as melanoma, head and neck, liver or kidney cancer. Source: CD4+ or CD8+ T cells sorted from blood, taken in a trial of the OX40 agonist ivuxolimab. CDR3: CAPTPGEQETQYF. The CDR3 DNA reads TGTGCTCCAACCCCGGGAGAACAAGAGACCCAGTACTTC.